This is a list of T cell receptor beta chains from one sample in a study of CD8 T cells in Susac syndrome. TCRdb used MiXCR to reprocess the immunoSEQ multiplex PCR reads, holding one entry per CDR3 protein. The sample records under 85,000 distinct CDR3 sequences, 85% to 95% being singletons. Sequenced sample: CD8+ T cells from PBMCs. The receptors originated from a human donor with multiple sclerosis. Both conserved end residues are part of each CDR3. A D gene is named only where the DNA matches it firmly. Some rows have no size entry. The others give once, few or many, or a class for an expanded clone.

14 | . | TRBJ2-7 | TRBD1 | TRBV12-3/TRBV12-4 | TGTGCCAGCAGTTCAAGGACAGGGAGCTACGAGCAGTACTTC | CASSSRTGSYEQYF
14 | . | TRBJ1-1 | . | TRBV12-5 | TGTGCTAGTGGTTTCGGGGGGTTGGACACTGAAGCTTTCTTT | CASGFGGLDTEAFF
18 | . | TRBJ2-3 | TRBD2 | TRBV27 | TGTGCCAGCATCCCTGGGGTAGGCGGGGGGGTTAGCACAGATACGCAGTATTTT | CASIPGVGGGVSTDTQYF
14 | once | TRBJ2-1 | . | TRBV28 | TGTGCCACCACAGAGGGGCGGGCCTACAATGAGCAGTTCTTC | CATTEGRAYNEQFF
17 | . | TRBJ2-1 | TRBD2 | TRBV7-6 | TGTGCCAGCAGCTTAGCAGCGGGAGGGCCGTCAAACAATGAGCAGTTCTTC | CASSLAAGGPSNNEQFF
15 | . | TRBJ2-5 | . | TRBV20-1 | TGCAGTGCTGGGAATAGCGAGGCAATATTGGGGACCCAGTACTTC | CSAGNSEAILGTQYF
14 | . | TRBJ2-2 | . | TRBV7-8 | TGTGCCAGCAGATTCGGACAGATCTCCGGGGAGCTGTTTTTT | CASRFGQISGELFF
14 | . | TRBJ2-7 | TRBD1 | TRBV5-1 | TGCGCCAGCAGCACAGGACAGGGCAGCTACGAGCAGTACTTC | CASSTGQGSYEQYF
14 | . | TRBJ2-1 | TRBD1 | TRBV13 | TGTGCCAGCAGCCGTTTAGGGGGCAGCAATGAGCAGTTCTTC | CASSRLGGSNEQFF
14 | . | TRBJ2-3 | TRBD2 | TRBV12-3/TRBV12-4 | TGTGCCAGCAGTCTAGCGGAAAGCACAGATACGCAGTATTTT | CASSLAESTDTQYF
16 | . | TRBJ2-1 | . | TRBV20-1 | TGCAGTGCTAGTGTCTTTAGGGGGGCAGCTTACAATGAGCAGTTCTTC | CSASVFRGAAYNEQFF
18 | . | TRBJ2-5 | . | TRBV5-1 | TGCGCCAGCAGCTTGGATGGCCTCCCCCTAGCCCTTGGAGAGACCCAGTACTTC | CASSLDGLPLALGETQYF
14 | . | TRBJ2-3 | . | TRBV7-6 | TGTGCCAGCAGCTTAGATGCCGGCGCAGATACGCAGTATTTT | CASSLDAGADTQYF
13 | once | TRBJ2-5 | TRBD2 | TRBV4-3 | TGCGCCAGCAGCCAAGATCGGGAGGTGACCCAGTACTTC | CASSQDREVTQYF
12 | . | TRBJ2-5 | . | TRBV5-6 | TGTGCCAGCAGCCTGCGGAAAGAGACCCAGTACTTC | CASSLRKETQYF
17 | . | TRBJ2-1 | TRBD1 | TRBV7-6 | TGTGCCAGCAGCTTAGAGGGACAGGGGGCTGCGTACAATGAGCAGTTCTTC | CASSLEGQGAAYNEQFF
16 | . | TRBJ2-1 | TRBD2 | TRBV11-2 | TGTGCCAGCAGCACCGGGACTAGCGGGAGGGTAAATGAGCAGTTCTTC | CASSTGTSGRVNEQFF
14 | . | TRBJ2-4 | . | TRBV27 | TGTGCCAGCAGTTTACTAGGGGAGAGAAACATTCAGTACTTC | CASSLLGERNIQYF
16 | . | TRBJ1-5 | . | TRBV20-1 | TGCAGTGCGACGCTCCTAGATGGGGGGGGCTATCAGCCCCAGCATTTT | CSATLLDGGGYQPQHF
15 | . | TRBJ2-7 | TRBD1 | TRBV13 | TGTGCCAGCAGTTCCGGGACAGCGAGCTCCTACGAGCAGTACTTC | CASSSGTASSYEQYF
12 | . | TRBJ2-1 | . | TRBV7-9 | TGTGCCAGCAGCTTAGGCAACAATGAGCAGTTCTTC | CASSLGNNEQFF
15 | . | TRBJ2-3 | . | TRBV6-5 | TGTGCCAGCTCAGGGTTGAAGATCCACACAGATACGCAGTATTTT | CASSGLKIHTDTQYF
15 | . | TRBJ2-3 | TRBD2 | TRBV20-1 | TGCAGTGCTAGAGATGGTAGCGGGGGGGCCGATACGCAGTATTTT | CSARDGSGGADTQYF
13 | . | TRBJ1-2 | TRBD1 | TRBV13 | TGTGCCAGCAGCTCGACAGGGAACTATGGCTACACCTTC | CASSSTGNYGYTF
19 | once | TRBJ2-2 | . | TRBV4-1 | TGCGCCAGCAGCCAAACGAGGGTCCGACTAGTCGGGCACACCGGGGAGCTGTTTTTT | CASSQTRVRLVGHTGELFF
15 | . | TRBJ1-2 | . | TRBV12-3/TRBV12-4 | TGTGCCAGCAGTTTGGTTCCGCAGGTTAACTATGGCTACACCTTC | CASSLVPQVNYGYTF
14 | . | TRBJ2-7 | TRBD1 | TRBV30 | TGTGCCTGGAGCGGGACAGGGGCCATCTACGAGCAGTACTTC | CAWSGTGAIYEQYF
13 | . | TRBJ2-4 | . | TRBV19 | TGTGCCAGTAGTATCCCGGCTCTCCCCCTTCAGTACTTC | CASSIPALPLQYF
14 | . | TRBJ1-1 | . | TRBV7-8 | TGTGCCAGCTCCGGGGTGGATTTGAACACTGAAGCTTTCTTT | CASSGVDLNTEAFF
13 | . | TRBJ1-2 | . | TRBV6-5 | TGTGCCAGCAGAGGATGGGGGAACTATGGCTACACCTTC | CASRGWGNYGYTF
14 | . | TRBJ2-3 | . | TRBV3-1 | TGTGCCAGCAGCCAAAGGGGCAACACAGATACGCAGTATTTT | CASSQRGNTDTQYF
13 | . | TRBJ2-5 | . | TRBV5-1 | TGCGCCAGCAGGGCAGGGTCCCAAGAGACCCAGTACTTC | CASRAGSQETQYF
13 | . | TRBJ2-7 | TRBD1 | TRBV29-1 | TGCAGCGTCGGGACAGGAAAATCCTACGAGCAGTACTTC | CSVGTGKSYEQYF
16 | . | TRBJ2-7 | . | TRBV29-1 | TGCAGCGCCCAATCAAATCAGGACGGGAAAACCTACGAGCAGTACTTC | CSAQSNQDGKTYEQYF
14 | . | TRBJ2-3 | . | TRBV5-1 | TGCGCCAGCAGCTTGCTGGGTCCGACGGATACGCAGTATTTT | CASSLLGPTDTQYF
14 | . | TRBJ2-1 | . | TRBV24-1 | TGTGCCACCAGTGAATTGGCGGCCCATAATGAGCAGTTCTTC | CATSELAAHNEQFF
14 | . | TRBJ1-1 | . | TRBV27 | TGTGCCAGCGTATCCGGGACAAGGAACACTGAAGCTTTCTTT | CASVSGTRNTEAFF
17 | once | TRBJ2-3 | . | TRBV29-1 | TGCAGCGTTGATGGGGGGAGTAAGGGAGCTTTAACAGATACGCAGTATTTT | CSVDGGSKGALTDTQYF
13 | . | TRBJ2-7 | . | TRBV12-3/TRBV12-4 | TGTGCCAGCAGCCCCGGGACAATCTACGAGCAGTACTTC | CASSPGTIYEQYF
13 | . | TRBJ2-5 | . | TRBV20-1 | TGCAGTGCTAGATGGGGCGCAGGGGAGACCCAGTACTTC | CSARWGAGETQYF
13 | . | TRBJ2-7 | TRBD1 | TRBV4-1 | TGCGCCAGCAGCGCCGGGACAGCGTACGAGCAGTACTTC | CASSAGTAYEQYF
15 | . | TRBJ2-3 | TRBD2 | TRBV13 | TGTGCCAGCAGCGAGGGACTAGCGGGGGCCAGTACGCAGTATTTT | CASSEGLAGASTQYF
13 | . | TRBJ2-3 | TRBD2 | TRBV7-8 | TGTGCCAGCCGCGGCGGGAGAACAGATACGCAGTATTTT | CASRGGRTDTQYF
14 | . | TRBJ2-7 | . | TRBV7-9 | TGTGCCAGCAGTCCCCCGGGACAACCCTACGAGCAGTACTTC | CASSPPGQPYEQYF
18 | once | TRBJ1-2 | TRBD1 | TRBV15 | TGTGCCACCAGCAGTTATTCCGGGACAGGTCAAAGGAACTATGGCTACACCTTC | CATSSYSGTGQRNYGYTF
18 | . | TRBJ2-1 | . | TRBV6-2/TRBV6-3 | TGTGCCAGCAGTTACAGGGGGGACGATATTTTGGGGAGAAATGAGCAGTTCTTC | CASSYRGDDILGRNEQFF
15 | . | TRBJ1-5 | . | TRBV6-2/TRBV6-3 | TGTGCCAGCAGTTACGAGGGATGGATCTCTCAGCCCCAGCATTTT | CASSYEGWISQPQHF
11 | . | TRBJ1-1 | . | TRBV28 | TGTGCCAGCAGTTTGGAGTCTGAAGCTTTCTTT | CASSLESEAFF